The 18 T cell receptor beta chains given below trace back to one sample, sequenced in a study of cytomegalovirus exposure and HLA in healthy donors. PCR was performed using 60 Vbeta and 13 Jbeta primers. TCRdb's table, derived via immunoSEQ multiplex PCR, lists solely in-frame clones and lacks some. The data hold about 190,000 clones, with about four fifths observed a single time. Sequencing was carried out using PBMCs. The receptors were sampled from a woman in her fifties or sixties in good health and CMV-seronegative.

This clone has only a few counts. The V and J genes are TRBV2 and TRBJ1-1; a possible D gene is TRBD1 (5 bases). V was pared by 5 bases and J by 5 bases, with 18 bases between. The CDR3 has 15 amino acids. Germline V gene lookup returns CDR1 SNHLY and CDR2 FYNNEI. The CDR3 nucleotides are TGTGCCAGCAGTACCCGAGCGGGGGGGAGGACTGAAGCTTTCTTT. It encodes CASSTRAGGRTEAFF.

This clone has ten or more counts. The chain couples TRBV2 to TRBJ1-2, with 7 bases aligning to TRBD1. V was pared by 7 bases and J by 3 bases, with 8 bases of the junction left unmatched. CDR1 is SNHLY, CDR2 FYNNEI, per germline. The CDR3 covers 14 residues. This CDR3 is CASKPEQGYYGYTF. CDR3 in DNA: TGTGCCAGCAAGCCCGAACAGGGGTACTATGGCTACACCTTC.

The chain joins TRBV6-5 to TRBJ1-5; D unclear. Looked up from germline, CDR1 is MNHEY and CDR2 is SVGAGI. Trimming pared 5 bases from V and 3 bases from J, leaving 8 bases between. This CDR3 spans 13 amino acids. The CDR3 sequence: CASSPRSNQPQHF. The CDR3 nucleotides read TGTGCCAGCAGTCCTAGGTCCAATCAGCCCCAGCATTTT.

Concerning this clone: Compared with germline, one end of the junction differs, possibly owing to a read error. The V and J genes are TRBV13 and TRBJ1-1, with D maybe TRBD1 (6 bases). This CDR3 has 15 residues. From germline, CDR1 is PRHDT and CDR2 FYEKMQ (reference sequence). This CDR3 is CASSPYRVVKTEAFF. DNA for the CDR3: TGTGCCAGCAGCCCATACAGGGTGGTGAAGACTGAAGCTTTCTTT.

The chain combines TRBV19 with TRBJ1-1; D is possibly TRBD1 (5 bases). V dropped 7 bases and J dropped 0 bases, with 12 bases sitting between them. Germline V gives CDR1 LNHDA, CDR2 SQIVND (reference sequence). The CDR3 loop spans 14 amino acids. CDR3 in DNA: TGTGCCAGTAAGGGGCAGGGCGTGAACACTGAAGCTTTCTTT. It specifies CASKGQGVNTEAFF.

J is TRBJ2-4 and V is TRBV7-2; D is possibly TRBD2 (5 bases). The germline CDR1 and CDR2 sequences are SGHTA and FQGNSA. Between the trimmed V and J ends, which lost 5 bases and 1 base, there was a span of 12 bases. The CDR3 contains 15 residues. CDR3 sequence reads: CASSHSVGAKNIQYF. The CDR3 DNA is TGTGCCAGCAGCCATAGCGTCGGGGCCAAAAACATTCAGTACTTC.

The chain couples TRBV7-3 to TRBJ2-1; 7 bases agree with TRBD1. V was pared by 5 bases and J by 5 bases, with 9 bases of the junction left unmatched. The germline V gene encodes CDR1 SGHTA and CDR2 FQGTGA. The CDR3 contains 15 residues. The CDR3 here is CASSPSGTANNEQFF. The CDR3 DNA reads TGTGCCAGCAGCCCCTCCGGGACAGCCAACAATGAGCAGTTCTTC.

V usage is TRBV5-1 and J usage is TRBJ2-3; TRBD2 agrees at 13 bases. In germline, CDR1 is SGHRS, CDR2 YFSETQ. The CDR3 runs to 20 residues. Trimming removed 7 bases from V and 0 bases from J; junction bases left unmatched: 17. The CDR3 here is CASAPGLGGTSGTSTDTQYF. In DNA, the CDR3 is TGCGCCAGCGCCCCGGGGCTAGGAGGGACTAGCGGGACTAGCACAGATACGCAGTATTTT.

This chain joins TRBV7-2 and TRBJ2-1; 8 bases align to TRBD2. This CDR3 has 15 amino acids. Germline-derived CDR1 and CDR2 are SGHTA and FQGNSA. V was pared by 5 bases and J by 7 bases, with 10 bases of the junction left unmatched. CDR3 amino acids: CASSQAGARGNEQFF. CDR3 sequence (DNA): TGTGCCAGCAGCCAAGCGGGGGCGAGGGGAAATGAGCAGTTCTTC.

The V gene is TRBV15, the J gene TRBJ1-2, with TRBD1 matching over 8 bases. Germline CDR1 LNHNV, CDR2 YYDKDF (reference sequence). CDR3 length: 14 amino acids. Trimming cost V 4 bases and J 5 bases; bases outside gene matches: 6. In DNA form, the CDR3 reads TGTGCCACCAGCAACGGACAGGGTGGATATGGCTACACCTTC. This translates into CATSNGQGGYGYTF.

The chain is built from TRBV6-1 and TRBJ2-6, with 8 bases identical to TRBD1. Germline assignment: CDR1 MNHNS and CDR2 SASEGT. After removal of 1 base from V and 0 bases from J, the junction contained 14 bases not matched to a gene. The CDR3 runs to 21 residues. This chain's CDR3 is CASSEEGTGHYRPSGANVLTF. The CDR3 nucleotides are TGTGCCAGCAGTGAAGAGGGGACAGGCCACTACCGACCCTCTGGGGCCAACGTCCTGACTTTC.

The gene calls are TRBV6-1 and TRBJ1-5; TRBD1 is a possible D gene (5 bases). The germline gives CDR1 MNHNS, CDR2 SASEGT. This CDR3 is 15 amino acids long. Trimming pared 7 bases from V and 0 bases from J, leaving 13 bases between. The CDR3 protein is CASIRKGNSNQPQHF. The DNA of the CDR3 is TGTGCCAGCATTAGGAAGGGGAATAGCAATCAGCCCCAGCATTTT.

CDR3 bases: TGTGCCATCACCCCTAGGGGCGGCGAGCAGTACTTC. Residues: CAITPRGGEQYF. The chain combines TRBV10-3 with TRBJ2-7; maybe TRBD1 (5 bases). Germline lookup yields CDR1 ENHRY and CDR2 SYGVKD. This CDR3 contains 12 residues. The V end lost 7 bases, the J end lost 6 bases, and 13 bases lay between the germline ends.

The rearrangement joins TRBV18 to TRBJ1-5; D remains unclear. The CDR3 sequence is 15 residues long. Looked up from germline, CDR1 is KGHSH and CDR2 is LQKENI. V was trimmed by 3 bases and J by 4 bases, leaving 13 bases between them. CDR3 bases: TGTGCCAGCTCACCGTCGGGTGGAGGGAATCAGCCCCAGCATTTT. It translates to CASSPSGGGNQPQHF.

This chain uses TRBV5-1 with TRBJ2-7; 11 bases fit TRBD1. J was trimmed by 3 bases and V by 4 bases; bases with no gene match: 6. In germline, CDR1 is SGHRS, CDR2 YFSETQ. This CDR3 region has 15 residues. CDR3 protein: CASSPGTGGGYEQYF. Here the CDR3 DNA reads TGCGCCAGCAGCCCAGGGACAGGGGGTGGCTACGAGCAGTACTTC. Looking up the rest from reference TRBV5-1 and TRBJ2-7 gives the full variable domain: KAGVTQTPRYLIKTRGQQVTLSCSPISGHRSVSWYQQTPGQGLQFLFEYFSETQRNKGNFPGRFSGRQFSNSRSEMNVSTLELGDSALYLCASSPGTGGGYEQYFGPGTRLTVT.

The J gene is TRBJ2-5, the V gene TRBV6-5; the match to TRBD2 covers 10 bases. This CDR3 region has 14 residues. The germline V gene encodes CDR1 MNHEY and CDR2 SVGAGI. The V and J ends lost 7 bases and 2 bases, in that order; junction bases with no gene match: 4. CDR3 bases: TGTGCCAGCAATCTAGCGGGGGCTCAAGAGACCCAGTACTTC. The encoded protein is CASNLAGAQETQYF.

This chain joins TRBV9 and TRBJ2-3; D remains unclear. Trimming took off 0 bases at V and 0 bases at J, with 5 bases between the two ends. Germline values: CDR1 SGDLS, CDR2 YYNGEE. The CDR3 contains 14 residues. The CDR3 sequence: CASSVEASTDTQYF. DNA of the CDR3: TGTGCCAGCAGCGTAGAAGCTAGCACAGATACGCAGTATTTT.

The chain uses TRBV28 and TRBJ2-6, with D unclear. This CDR3 has 15 residues. V was pared by 6 bases and J by 1 base, with 10 bases between. Germline lookup yields CDR1 MDHEN and CDR2 SYDVKM. CDR3 sequence: CASSPPRSGANVLTF. The CDR3 DNA reads TGTGCCAGCAGCCCCCCCCGGTCTGGGGCCAACGTCCTGACTTTC.